This TCR beta chain originates from a study of shared clonotypes between healthy human individuals. In the study overall: The donor group consisted of two women and three men, aged 18 to 49.

Recent vaccinations or acute infections were absent in the healthy HIV-negative adult donors. V dropped 3 bases and J dropped 5 bases, with 17 bases sitting between them. The CDR3 is 15 amino acids. From germline, CDR1 is SGHDN and CDR2 FVKESK. In the original analysis: As immunoSEQ supplied junction-only sequences (without quality scores), filtering differed. Libraries were prepared by immunoSEQ multiplex PCR; TCRdb keeps only in-frame clonotypes and omits some of them. That table furnishes V, J and clone size, whereas the DNA furnished D and trimming. This repertoire shows some 470,000 clones, over 65% found once; its top ten account for 10% to 15%.

The origin of this receptor is a woman between 40 and 55 years old in good health. Some clones in this sample may be carry-over from other donors' samples. J is TRBJ2-7 and V is TRBV14; no clear D gene. What was sequenced was PBMCs. CDR3 residues: CASSHTFLRLDEQYF. The CDR3 DNA reads TGTGCCAGCAGCCACACATTTCTTCGCCTCGACGAGCAGTACTTC.